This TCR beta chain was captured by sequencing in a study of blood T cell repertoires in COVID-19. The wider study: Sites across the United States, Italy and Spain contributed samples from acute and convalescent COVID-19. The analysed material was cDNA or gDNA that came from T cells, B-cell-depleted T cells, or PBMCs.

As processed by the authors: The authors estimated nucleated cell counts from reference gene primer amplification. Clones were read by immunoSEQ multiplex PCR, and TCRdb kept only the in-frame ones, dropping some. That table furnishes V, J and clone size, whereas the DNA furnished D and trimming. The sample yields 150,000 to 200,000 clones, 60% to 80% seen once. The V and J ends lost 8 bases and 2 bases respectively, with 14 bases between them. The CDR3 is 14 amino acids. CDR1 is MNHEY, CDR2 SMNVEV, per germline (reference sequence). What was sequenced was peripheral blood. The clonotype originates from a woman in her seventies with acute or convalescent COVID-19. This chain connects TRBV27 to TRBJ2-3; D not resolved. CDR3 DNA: TGTGCCAGCGGTTCGAACAGATTCACAGATACGCAGTATTTT. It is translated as CASGSNRFTDTQYF.